This T cell receptor (beta chain) was documented in a study of beta chain features in type 1 diabetes. Findings and limits, study-wide: It was not settled here whether HLA type affects TCRB rearrangement. The cDNA sequencing approach could over-represent high-TCR-expressing cells.

The CDR3 length is 13 residues. V was pared by 4 bases and J by 5 bases, with 15 bases between. From germline, CDR1 is GTSNPN and CDR2 SVGIG (reference sequence). Stem cell-like memory, regulatory, central memory and naive CD4+ cells were sorted via CD45RO/CCR7/CD25/CD127/CD95/CD27. The authors obtained over 98% purity in all sorted populations. This clone was seen only a few times. The antigen is unknown. As every portion of the isolated RNA was reverse transcribed, the sequencing read expressed TCRB transcripts. This table comes from immunoSEQ multiplex PCR, and its TCRdb copy is limited to in-frame clones, with some not included. The sample includes approximately 330,000 clones, 8% to 13% of them seen just once.

The receptor comes from a woman aged 25-40 years in good health. The sequenced material came from naive CD4+ T cells from blood. The chain uses TRBV30 and TRBJ2-7, with D possibly matching TRBD2 (5 bases). The CDR3 DNA reads as TGTGCCTGGAACCGGGATATTCAGGACGAGCAGTACTTC. As protein: CAWNRDIQDEQYF. The full variable domain, with the rest looked up from reference TRBV30 and TRBJ2-7, is SQTIHQWPATLVQPVGSPLSLECTVEGTSNPNLYWYRQAAGRGLQLLFYSVGIGQISSEVPQNLSASRPQDRQFILSSKKLLLSDSGFYLCAWNRDIQDEQYFGPGTRLTVT.